The source of this T cell receptor (beta chain) is a study of spatial heterogeneity in lung cancer. Study background: Each time, sequencing found more beta-chain sequences than alpha-chain sequences.

This clonotype turned up a few times. With the library built for alpha chains, this beta chain is off target and its frequency is not meaningful. Time point given: sample taken at primary tumor resection. Donation came from 70 or so patients with untreated early-stage non-small cell lung cancer. In each case, whole RNA from tumor, nontumor lung or frozen PBMC was sequenced unsorted. A unique molecular identifier was attached to every TCR cDNA molecule. TCRdb recomputed calls from the 5' RACE reads with MiXCR, one row per CDR3 protein. The data hold hundreds of distinct CDR3 sequences, with about 15% observed a single time. Trimming shortened V by 6 bases and J by 0 bases, and 15 bases separated the two germline ends. The V gene's germline CDR1 is MNHEY and CDR2 SVGAGI. This CDR3 is 15 amino acids long.

This TCR was recovered from a male donor with early-stage non-small cell lung cancer. The material sequenced was normal lung tissue next to the tumor, taken at surgery. The chain employs TRBV6-5 and TRBJ2-7; no reliable D call. In nucleotides, the CDR3 is TGTGCCAGCAGCTCCTCCAGCGCCTTCTCCTACGAGCAGTACTTC. It specifies CASSSSSAFSYEQYF.